A single sample gave rise to the 30 T cell receptor beta chains below, sequenced in a study of T cell repertoires in cytomegalovirus infection. Each CDR3 protein is one row after TCRdb ran MiXCR on the reads. The table lists about 110,000 distinct CDR3 sequences, approximately 45% of them singletons. For these TCRs, the target antigens are not known. Here the sequenced sample was CD8+ T cells from cultured PBMCs, taken from culture after CMV antigen stimulation. All receptors come from a human donor in good health (CMV status not recorded). Some clones in this sample may be carry-over from other donors' samples.

V usage is TRBV28 and J usage is TRBJ2-1; D is perhaps TRBD1 (6 bases). This CDR3 is 17 amino acids long. V dropped 5 bases and J dropped 0 bases, with 17 bases sitting between them. Germline V gene lookup returns CDR1 MDHEN and CDR2 SYDVKM. The CDR3 sequence: CASSVPGVLSSYNEQFF. The DNA for the CDR3 is TGTGCCAGCAGTGTTCCAGGGGTCCTGAGCTCCTACAATGAGCAGTTCTTC. Together with reference TRBV28 and TRBJ2-1, the CDR3 gives the full variable domain: DVKVTQSSRYLVKRTGEKVFLECVQDMDHENMFWYRQDPGLGLRLIYFSYDVKMKEKGDIPEGYSVSREKKERFSLILESASTNQTSMYLCASSVPGVLSSYNEQFFGPGTRLTVL.

V is TRBV29-1 and J is TRBJ1-2; 10 nucleotides line up with TRBD1. Germline V CDR1 and CDR2: SQVTM, ANQGSEA. The length of the CDR3 is 14 residues. The V and J ends lost 5 bases and 8 bases, in that order; junction bases with no gene match: 11. The CDR3 DNA reads TGCAGCGTTTTCCGACAGGGGGCATTGGGAGGCTACACCTTC. Residues: CSVFRQGALGGYTF.

Ten or more counts support this clonotype. DNA of the CDR3: TGTGCCAGTAGTATGGTTTTGAAGGATTACAATGAGCAGTTCTTC. It specifies CASSMVLKDYNEQFF. The V gene is TRBV19, the J gene TRBJ2-1; no clear D gene. This CDR3 contains 15 residues. Germline V gives CDR1 LNHDA, CDR2 SQIVND (reference sequence). V shed 3 bases and J shed 4 bases, with 13 bases lying between them. Filled out from reference TRBV19 and TRBJ2-1, the complete variable domain reads DGGITQSPKYLFRKEGQNVTLSCEQNLNHDAMYWYRQDPGQGLRLIYYSQIVNDFQKGDIAEGYSVSREKKESFPLTVTSAQKNPTAFYLCASSMVLKDYNEQFFGPGTRLTVL.

The table lists this clonotype with a few counts. J is TRBJ2-1 and V is TRBV7-8; 13 nucleotides line up with TRBD2. Trimming at V came to 4 bases and at J to 7 bases, leaving 7 bases not matched to a gene. This CDR3 comprises 16 residues. Germline CDR1 SGHVS, CDR2 FQNEAQ. Written as DNA, the CDR3 is TGTGCCAGCAGCTCCCTCGGGACTAGCGGGGTTAATGAGCAGTTCTTC. Protein: CASSSLGTSGVNEQFF.

The CDR3 nucleotides read TGTGCCAGCAGTCCCGGACTTTCCTATGGCTACACCTTC. Translating gives CASSPGLSYGYTF. The V and J genes are TRBV27 and TRBJ1-2; D is unresolved. Germline-derived CDR1 and CDR2 are MNHEY and SMNVEV (reference sequence). The CDR3 is 13 amino acids. V gave up 5 bases and J gave up 4 bases, with 11 bases separating them.

This CDR3 reads CASSLGVSGNTIYF. DNA for the CDR3: TGTGCCAGCAGTTTGGGAGTCTCTGGAAACACCATATATTTT. The chain has TRBV12-3 or TRBV12-4 and TRBJ1-3; unclear D gene. Trimming removed 3 bases at V and 0 bases at J, with 6 bases between. The CDR3 is made up of 14 amino acids.

This chain connects TRBV24-1 to TRBJ2-6; D might be TRBD1 or TRBD2, each matching 5 bases. Between the trimmed V and J ends, which lost 4 bases and 0 bases, there was a span of 15 bases. The CDR3 has 18 amino acids. Germline V gene sequence: CDR1 KGHDR, CDR2 SFDVKD. CDR3 sequence reads: CATSDPSRGVSGANVLTF. The CDR3 DNA sequence: TGTGCCACCAGTGACCCTTCTCGAGGGGTCTCTGGGGCCAACGTCCTGACTTTC.

J is TRBJ1-5 and V is TRBV28; D may be TRBD1 (6 bases). The CDR3 is 16 residues long. V lost 1 base to trimming and J lost 1 base, with 11 bases between them. Germline V lookup: CDR1 MDHEN, CDR2 SYDVKM. This CDR3 reads CASSLYGGQSNQPQHF. The CDR3 DNA reads as TGTGCCAGCAGTTTATATGGGGGACAAAGCAATCAGCCCCAGCATTTT.

The V call is TRBV20-1, the J call TRBJ2-7, with 10 bases fitting TRBD1. Per the germline V gene, CDR1 is DFQATT and CDR2 is SNEGSKA (reference sequence). After removal of 1 base from V and 3 bases from J, the junction contained 3 bases not matched to a gene. The CDR3 has 14 residues. The CDR3 reads CSARGTGGIYEQYF. Written as DNA, the CDR3 is TGCAGTGCTAGAGGGACAGGGGGAATCTACGAGCAGTACTTC.

V and J are TRBV6-8 and TRBJ2-1; TRBD2 is a possible D gene (6 bases). The CDR3 is 15 amino acids. CDR1 and CDR2 from the germline V gene are MNHGY and SAAAGT. V was cut by 1 base and J by 9 bases, with 16 bases left in between. The chain's CDR3 is CASSYYRAGTPEQFF. In nucleotides, the CDR3 is TGTGCCAGCAGTTACTATCGGGCAGGGACTCCTGAGCAGTTCTTC.

The chain couples TRBV12-3 or TRBV12-4 to TRBJ2-7; D ambiguous. Deletions cut 0 bases from V and 7 bases from J, with 7 bases between. CDR3 size: 12 residues. CDR3 in DNA: TGTGCCAGCAGTTTAGCCCCCCGTGAGCAGTACTTC. As protein: CASSLAPREQYF.

There are a few counts of this clonotype. The gene calls are TRBV20-1 and TRBJ2-5, with 8 bases aligning to TRBD2. The germline V gene encodes CDR1 DFQATT and CDR2 SNEGSKA (reference sequence). The CDR3 has 14 residues. After removal of 1 base from V and 3 bases from J, the junction contained 4 bases not matched to a gene. As DNA, the CDR3 is TGCAGTGCTAGAGTCGGCGGGGGGAAAGAGACCCAGTACTTC. Encoded protein: CSARVGGGKETQYF.

Many counts were recorded for this clonotype. This rearrangement joins TRBV7-6 to TRBJ2-1; D is unresolved. Germline CDR1 and CDR2: SGHVS and FNYEAQ. This CDR3 region has 14 residues. The V end lost 4 bases, the J end lost 5 bases, and 12 bases lay between the germline ends. CDR3: CASSSGLSNNEQFF. In nucleotides, the CDR3 is TGTGCCAGCAGCTCCGGGCTATCAAACAATGAGCAGTTCTTC.

This chain links TRBV19 with TRBJ1-2, with TRBD1 matching over 7 bases. The ends lost 5 bases at V and 4 bases at J; junction bases unmatched: 7. This CDR3 has 14 residues. Germline assignment: CDR1 LNHDA and CDR2 SQIVND (reference sequence). CDR3 sequence (DNA): TGTGCCAGTAGTCCTACCGGGACAGCCTATGGCTACACCTTC. Its translation is CASSPTGTAYGYTF.

The V and J genes are TRBV12-3 or TRBV12-4 and TRBJ2-7; D remains unclear. This CDR3 has 11 residues. Trimming shortened V by 9 bases and J by 0 bases, and 6 bases separated the two germline ends. The CDR3 sequence is CASTSSYEQYF. The CDR3 coding sequence is TGTGCCAGTACAAGCTCCTACGAGCAGTACTTC.

This clonotype was counted only a few times. V usage is TRBV7-8 and J usage is TRBJ2-7; D is ambiguous. CDR1 is SGHVS, CDR2 FQNEAQ, per germline. The CDR3 contains 15 residues. Between the trimmed V and J ends, which lost 4 bases and 0 bases, there was a span of 13 bases. CDR3 DNA sequence: TGTGCCAGCAGCTCGGCCCCCAGTAGCTCCTACGAGCAGTACTTC. It translates to CASSSAPSSSYEQYF. Full variable domain (missing parts from reference TRBV7-8 and TRBJ2-7): GAGVSQSPRYKVAKRGQDVALRCDPISGHVSLFWYQQALGQGPEFLTYFQNEAQLDKSGLPSDRFFAERPEGSVSTLKIQRTQQEDSAVYLCASSSAPSSSYEQYFGPGTRLTVT.

The J gene is TRBJ2-3, the V gene TRBV7-6; 8 nucleotides line up with TRBD1. From germline, CDR1 is SGHVS and CDR2 FNYEAQ. V was clipped by 2 bases and J by 6 bases; unmatched bases: 10. The CDR3 spans 16 residues. CDR3 DNA sequence: TGTGCCAGCAGCTTACAGGACAGGGTTTCGACCGATACGCAGTATTTT. It specifies CASSLQDRVSTDTQYF. The variable domain in full, completed from reference TRBV7-6 and TRBJ2-3, reads GAGVSQSPRYKVTKRGQDVALRCDPISGHVSLYWYRQALGQGPEFLTYFNYEAQQDKSGLPNDRFSAERPEGSISTLTIQRTEQRDSAMYRCASSLQDRVSTDTQYFGPGTRLTVL.

The count of this clonotype is one. This chain links TRBV4-3 with TRBJ2-7; 7 bases align to TRBD1. Germline V gives CDR1 LGHNA, CDR2 YSLEER. After removal of 0 bases from V and 3 bases from J, the junction contained 11 bases not matched to a gene. The CDR3 has 17 amino acids. The CDR3 loop is CASSQDPMDRSGYEQYF. CDR3 bases: TGCGCCAGCAGCCAAGATCCTATGGACAGGTCAGGCTACGAGCAGTACTTC.

This clonotype was detected only a few times. The chain has TRBV15 and TRBJ2-3; 9 nucleotides match TRBD2. Trimming at V came to 4 bases and at J to 1 base, leaving 0 bases not matched to a gene. Germline CDR1 LNHNV, CDR2 YYDKDF (reference sequence). The CDR3 has 14 amino acids. CDR3 amino acids: CATSIAGGTDTQYF. The CDR3 DNA sequence: TGTGCCACCAGCATAGCGGGGGGCACAGATACGCAGTATTTT.

Only a few counts were recorded for this clonotype. The chain joins TRBV6-5 to TRBJ2-7, with 9 bases fitting TRBD1. The CDR3 totals 17 residues. Germline lookup yields CDR1 MNHEY and CDR2 SVGAGI. V lost 6 bases and J lost 2; bases outside the gene matches: 14. The CDR3: CASSPALGTGFPYEQYF. CDR3 bases: TGTGCCAGCAGCCCTGCCCTCGGGACAGGGTTCCCCTACGAGCAGTACTTC.

This clonotype was counted a few times. V and J are TRBV27 and TRBJ1-2, with 8 bases matching TRBD1. CDR1 and CDR2 (germline): MNHEY, SMNVEV (reference sequence). The CDR3 sequence is 13 residues long. After removal of 5 bases from V and 5 bases from J, the junction contained 4 bases not matched to a gene. The CDR3 bases are TGTGCCAGCAGTCCACAGGGGGGGTATGGCTACACCTTC. It translates to CASSPQGGYGYTF.

This clonotype has a handful of counts. The chain uses TRBV28 and TRBJ1-6; D perhaps matches TRBD1 (5 bases). Germline V gene lookup returns CDR1 MDHEN and CDR2 SYDVKM. The germline V and J ends were trimmed by 2 bases and 8 bases, with 10 bases remaining between them. CDR3 length equals 14 residues. CDR3 in DNA: TGTGCCAGCAGTTTAACCCGACAGTATTCACCCCTCCACTTT. Translation: CASSLTRQYSPLHF.

The chain combines TRBV24-1 with TRBJ2-1, with 7 nucleotides matching TRBD2. V dropped 4 bases and J dropped 6; count of bases not matched to a gene: 2. In germline, CDR1 is KGHDR, CDR2 SFDVKD. This CDR3 comprises 13 residues. CDR3 sequence: CATSEGGVNEQFF. CDR3 coding DNA: TGTGCCACCAGTGAGGGGGGGGTCAATGAGCAGTTCTTC.

The chain is built from TRBV24-1 and TRBJ2-2; D call uncertain. The V gene's germline CDR1 is KGHDR and CDR2 SFDVKD. Trimming took 4 bases from V and 0 from J, leaving 8 bases between them. This CDR3 contains 15 residues. The DNA of the CDR3 is TGTGCCACCAGTGAGCAGCTCGCGAACACCGGGGAGCTGTTTTTT. It translates to CATSEQLANTGELFF.

The genes are TRBV4-1 and TRBJ2-7; 8 bases match TRBD1. The V and J ends lost 5 bases and 2 bases, in that order; junction bases with no gene match: 8. Germline V gene sequence: CDR1 MGHRA, CDR2 YSYEKL. The CDR3 spans 15 residues. The CDR3 loop is CASSTWTGSPYEQYF. The CDR3, as DNA: TGCGCCAGCAGCACCTGGACAGGGTCCCCCTACGAGCAGTACTTC.

The rearrangement joins TRBV29-1 to TRBJ1-1, with 7 nucleotides matching TRBD1. Germline assignment: CDR1 SQVTM and CDR2 ANQGSEA. This CDR3 is built from 14 residues. Trimming removed 6 bases from V and 1 base from J; junction bases left unmatched: 8. This CDR3 reads CSVDRVESNTEAFF. The CDR3 DNA reads TGCAGCGTAGACAGGGTAGAGTCGAACACTGAAGCTTTCTTT. The entire variable domain, with the rest obtained from reference TRBV29-1 and TRBJ1-1, is as follows: SAVISQKPSRDICQRGTSLTIQCQVDSQVTMMFWYRQQPGQSLTLIATANQGSEATYESGFVIDKFPISRPNLTFSTLTVSNMSPEDSSIYLCSVDRVESNTEAFFGQGTRLTVV.

This clonotype was observed many times. The CDR3 spells CASSPPAGGPDTQYF. CDR3 bases: TGTGCCAGCAGCCCCCCGGCAGGGGGCCCAGATACGCAGTATTTT. This sequence joins TRBV7-2 and TRBJ2-3, with TRBD1 identical over 8 bases. With V trimmed by 5 bases and J by 4 bases, 8 bases remained unmatched. This CDR3 is built from 15 residues. Germline-derived CDR1 and CDR2 are SGHTA and FQGNSA.

The V and J genes are TRBV7-4 and TRBJ2-7; D ambiguous. The CDR3 runs 15 residues. Germline V gives CDR1 SGHVT, CDR2 SQSDAQ. V was shortened by 2 bases and J by 2 bases, with 13 bases between the two germline ends. The CDR3 sequence: CASSLSIGWTYEQYF. The CDR3 DNA reads as TGTGCCAGCAGCTTATCGATAGGATGGACCTACGAGCAGTACTTC.

This chain links TRBV28 with TRBJ2-7; D perhaps matches TRBD1 (6 bases). Germline lookup yields CDR1 MDHEN and CDR2 SYDVKM. The germline V and J ends were trimmed by 2 bases and 6 bases, with 14 bases remaining between them. The CDR3 consists of 14 residues. This CDR3 is CASSLTNRVGEQYF. The CDR3 nucleotides are TGTGCCAGCAGTTTAACGAACAGGGTCGGCGAGCAGTACTTC.

The rearrangement links TRBV19 to TRBJ2-2; a possible D gene is TRBD2 (6 bases). CDR1 and CDR2 (germline): LNHDA, SQIVND (reference sequence). The CDR3 sequence is 17 residues long. Trimming left V 7 bases short and J 3 bases short, with 21 bases between. The CDR3: CASKVGLPFGDTGELFF. CDR3 DNA sequence: TGTGCCAGTAAAGTGGGACTTCCCTTCGGGGACACCGGGGAGCTGTTTTTT. The variable domain in full, completed from reference TRBV19 and TRBJ2-2, reads DGGITQSPKYLFRKEGQNVTLSCEQNLNHDAMYWYRQDPGQGLRLIYYSQIVNDFQKGDIAEGYSVSREKKESFPLTVTSAQKNPTAFYLCASKVGLPFGDTGELFFGEGSRLTVL.